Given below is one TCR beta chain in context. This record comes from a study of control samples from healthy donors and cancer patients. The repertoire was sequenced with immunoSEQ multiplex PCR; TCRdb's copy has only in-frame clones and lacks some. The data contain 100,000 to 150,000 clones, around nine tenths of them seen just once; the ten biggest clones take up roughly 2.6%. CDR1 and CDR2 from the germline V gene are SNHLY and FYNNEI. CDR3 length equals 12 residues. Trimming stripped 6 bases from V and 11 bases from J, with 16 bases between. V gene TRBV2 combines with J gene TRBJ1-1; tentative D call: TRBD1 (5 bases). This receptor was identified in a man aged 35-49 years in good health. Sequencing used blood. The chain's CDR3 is CASRLEGGDAFF. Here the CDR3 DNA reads TGTGCCAGCAGGCTAGAGGGAGGGGATGCTTTCTTT.